The sequence of this T cell receptor beta chain was determined in a study of long-term antiretroviral therapy in people with HIV. Overall study: First collections came about a decade before the 2015 immediate-ART recommendation.

Broader study findings: After ART, diversity increased yet remained lower than transplant donor controls. HIV repertoires spanned tighter CDR3 length ranges than controls did. Data on ART adherence, viral resistance or therapy changes were unavailable.

This CDR3 has 16 amino acids. The V end was cut by 0 bases, the J end by 0 bases, with 10 bases between. Per germline, CDR1 SGHDT and CDR2 YYEEEE. At survey level, the immunoSEQ assay was run in its v3.0 version. Assay used: immunoSEQ multiplex PCR; TCRdb lists only in-frame clones, some missing. Of about 39,000 clones listed, about 90% were seen once; the top ten hold more than 4%. With regard to this clone: What it recognizes is unknown.

This specimen consisted of unsorted PBMCs, obtained 1.2 years after starting antiretroviral therapy. The V and J genes are TRBV5-6 and TRBJ1-3; the D is unclear. The sequence derives from a woman between 45 and 65 years old with HIV. The CDR3 DNA follows: TGTGCCAGCAGCTTGGAGGCCGACCCCTCTGGAAACACCATATATTTT. It specifies CASSLEADPSGNTIYF.